The rows below give T cell receptor beta chains drawn from one sample of a study of shared clonotypes between healthy human individuals. The data were produced by immunoSEQ multiplex PCR, yet TCRdb's version contains in-frame clones alone and is incomplete. This sample carries 1.4 million to 1.5 million clones, around 97% of them seen once, and the ten largest clones take 1.2%. Sequenced input: naive CD4+ T cells sorted from blood. All receptors derive from a young man in good health. Both conserved end residues are part of each CDR3. The D gene is left open where the match is weak. Where a row states a size, it is once, few, many or the class of an expanded clone; other rows omit it.

CDR3	DNA	size	D	V	J
CASSPGLVFADTQYF	TGCGCCAGCAGCCCGGGACTAGTCTTTGCAGATACGCAGTATTTT	once	TRBD2	TRBV5-1	TRBJ2-3
CASSLSDFHTGELFF	TGCGCCAGCAGCTTGAGCGACTTCCACACCGGGGAGCTGTTTTTT	-	-	TRBV5-1	TRBJ2-2
CASRSGTLEQYF	TGTGCCAGCAGGAGTGGGACTCTCGAGCAGTACTTC	-	-	TRBV27	TRBJ2-7
CASSELGITNEKLFF	TGTGCCAGCAGTGAGTTAGGTATTACTAATGAAAAACTGTTTTTT	-	-	TRBV2	TRBJ1-4
CAIRRDVNTEAFF	TGTGCCATCAGAAGGGACGTAAACACTGAAGCTTTCTTT	-	-	TRBV10-3	TRBJ1-1
CASREQGAVNEQFF	TGCGCCAGCCGTGAACAGGGGGCGGTCAATGAGCAGTTCTTC	-	TRBD1	TRBV10-2	TRBJ2-1
CASSQGELHEQFF	TGCGCCAGCAGCCAAGGGGAGTTGCATGAGCAGTTCTTC	once	-	TRBV4-1	TRBJ2-1
CATSRDGFRGEKLFF	TGTGCCACCAGCAGAGATGGCTTCCGGGGTGAAAAACTGTTTTTT	-	-	TRBV15	TRBJ1-4
CSVEETNSRGQPQHF	TGCAGCGTTGAAGAAACGAACAGTCGAGGTCAGCCCCAGCATTTT	-	-	TRBV29-1	TRBJ1-5
CASSLLGGRGYNEQFF	TGTGCCAGCAGTCTCCTGGGGGGGAGGGGCTACAATGAGCAGTTCTTC	-	TRBD2	TRBV27	TRBJ2-1
CASSFRGQELFF	TGCGCCAGCAGCTTCAGGGGGCAGGAGCTGTTTTTT	-	TRBD1	TRBV5-1	TRBJ2-2
CASSPAGVDGYTF	TGTGCCAGCAGTCCCGCGGGTGTCGATGGCTACACCTTC	once	-	TRBV6-6	TRBJ1-2
CASSLTSGQGYEQYF	TGTGCCAGCAGCTTAACGTCGGGACAGGGCTACGAGCAGTACTTC	once	TRBD1	TRBV7-3	TRBJ2-7
CASSQGAGDHGANVLTF	TGCGCCAGCAGCCAGGGGGCGGGTGACCATGGGGCCAACGTCCTGACTTTC	-	-	TRBV4-1	TRBJ2-6
CASSLLYRGQVPAFF	TGTGCCAGCAGCTTATTGTACAGGGGGCAGGTTCCAGCTTTCTTT	once	TRBD1	TRBV7-2	TRBJ1-1
CASSPGGAGDIQYF	TGTGCCAGCTCACCCGGGGGCGCAGGGGACATTCAGTACTTC	-	-	TRBV18	TRBJ2-4
CSVVPVPGVDTQYF	TGCAGCGTCGTTCCTGTCCCGGGGGTAGATACGCAGTATTTT	-	-	TRBV29-1	TRBJ2-3